A selection of T cell receptor beta chains follows, all from one sample in a study of naive and memory T cell subsets. TCRdb analysed the UMI-ligation and nested PCR reads with MiXCR anew, one entry per CDR3 protein. Among about 21,000 distinct CDR3 sequences, roughly 11% were seen once, and the ten largest hold around 18%. Input material: central memory CD8+ T cells from blood. These receptors were taken from a human donor in good health. The CDR3 runs from the conserved cysteine through the conserved F or W. The D gene is left open where the match is weak. Some rows have no size entry. The others give once, few or many, or a class for an expanded clone.

J gene	D gene	V gene	clone size	CDR3 protein	CDR3 DNA
TRBJ2-3	TRBD2	TRBV4-1	many	CASENSGGRGTDTQYF	TGCGCCAGCGAGAACTCGGGCGGGAGGGGCACAGATACGCAGTATTTT
TRBJ2-2	-	TRBV4-1	many	CASSQGFYTNTGELFF	TGCGCCAGCAGCCAAGGATTTTACACGAACACCGGGGAGCTGTTTTTT
TRBJ2-1	-	TRBV3-1	-	CASSQESLTQFF	TGTGCCAGCAGCCAAGAATCCCTTACGCAGTTCTTC
TRBJ1-1	TRBD1	TRBV20-1	-	CSARDTGDTEAFF	TGCAGTGCTAGAGACACAGGGGACACTGAAGCTTTCTTT
TRBJ2-1	-	TRBV10-2	few	CASSGNGTLYNEQFF	TGCGCCAGCAGTGGAAACGGGACTCTCTACAATGAGCAGTTCTTC
TRBJ2-1	-	TRBV5-5	many	CASSLSYNEQFF	TGTGCCAGCAGCCTGTCCTACAATGAGCAGTTCTTC
TRBJ1-4	TRBD1	TRBV6-1	-	CASSEAGTGPNEKLFF	TGTGCCAGCAGTGAAGCGGGGACAGGGCCTAATGAAAAACTGTTTTTT
TRBJ1-2	-	TRBV15	few	CATSRGAGRSNYGYTF	TGTGCCACCAGCAGAGGGGCAGGGCGATCTAACTATGGCTACACCTTC
TRBJ2-5	TRBD2	TRBV28	many	CASSPGLAEQETQYF	TGTGCCAGCAGTCCGGGACTAGCGGAGCAAGAGACCCAGTACTTC
TRBJ1-5	-	TRBV2	many	CASMTHYSNQPQHF	TGTGCCAGCATGACACACTATAGCAATCAGCCCCAGCATTTT
TRBJ2-7	-	TRBV20-1	few	CSASGVSDLPSYEQYF	TGCAGTGCTAGTGGGGTCTCAGACCTTCCTTCCTACGAGCAGTACTTC
TRBJ1-3	-	TRBV5-4	many	CASSLGGSVGNTIYF	TGTGCCAGCAGCTTGGGGGGGTCCGTCGGAAACACCATATATTTT
TRBJ2-2	-	TRBV7-3	many	CASSSRPPRAANTGELFF	TGTGCCAGCAGCTCACGACCCCCGAGGGCCGCGAACACCGGGGAGCTGTTTTTT
TRBJ1-2	-	TRBV4-3	-	CASSQGPGVNYGYTF	TGCGCCAGCAGCCAAGGTCCAGGAGTAAACTATGGCTACACCTTC
TRBJ2-1	TRBD2	TRBV19	-	CASSTPLAGAFEQFF	TGTGCCAGTAGTACGCCACTAGCGGGAGCTTTTGAGCAGTTCTTC
TRBJ2-7	TRBD2	TRBV6-5	many	CASSPLTSGNSYEQYF	TGTGCCAGCAGCCCCCTCACTAGCGGGAACTCCTACGAGCAGTACTTC
TRBJ1-5	-	TRBV7-9	-	CASSFGTGGDSNQPQHF	TGTGCCAGCAGCTTCGGGACGGGCGGTGATAGCAATCAGCCCCAGCATTTT
TRBJ2-7	-	TRBV27	medium-sized	CASSPNGGQSYEQYF	TGTGCCAGCAGTCCGAACGGCGGACAGTCCTACGAGCAGTACTTC
TRBJ2-7	-	TRBV5-4	many	CAKGGDGDSYYEQYF	TGTGCCAAGGGTGGGGACGGAGACAGTTACTACGAGCAGTACTTC
TRBJ2-3	-	TRBV20-1	many	CSARDQWTPNESTDTQYF	TGCAGTGCTAGAGATCAGTGGACCCCAAACGAAAGCACAGATACGCAGTATTTT